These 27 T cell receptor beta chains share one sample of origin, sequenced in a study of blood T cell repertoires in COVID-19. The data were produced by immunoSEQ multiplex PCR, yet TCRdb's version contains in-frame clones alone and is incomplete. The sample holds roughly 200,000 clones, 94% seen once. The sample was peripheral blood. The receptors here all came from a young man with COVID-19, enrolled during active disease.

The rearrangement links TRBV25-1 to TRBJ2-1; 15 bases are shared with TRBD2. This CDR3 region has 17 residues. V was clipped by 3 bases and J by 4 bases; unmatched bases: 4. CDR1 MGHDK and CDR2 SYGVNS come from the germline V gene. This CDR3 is CASSDRTSGGGYNEQFF. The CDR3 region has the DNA TGTGCCAGCAGTGACCGGACTAGCGGGGGGGGTTACAATGAGCAGTTCTTC.

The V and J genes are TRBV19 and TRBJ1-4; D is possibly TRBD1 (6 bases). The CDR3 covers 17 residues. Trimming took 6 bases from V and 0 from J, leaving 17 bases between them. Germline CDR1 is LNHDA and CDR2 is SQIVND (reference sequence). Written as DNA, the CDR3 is TGTGCCAGTAGGGAGACAGGCTACTTCTCAACTAATGAAAAACTGTTTTTT. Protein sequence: CASRETGYFSTNEKLFF.

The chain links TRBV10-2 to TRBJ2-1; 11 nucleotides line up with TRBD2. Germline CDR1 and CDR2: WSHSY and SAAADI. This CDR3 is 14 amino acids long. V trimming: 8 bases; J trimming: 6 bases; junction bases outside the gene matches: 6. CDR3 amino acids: CASRLAGGANEQFF. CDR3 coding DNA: TGCGCCAGCCGTCTAGCGGGGGGAGCCAATGAGCAGTTCTTC.

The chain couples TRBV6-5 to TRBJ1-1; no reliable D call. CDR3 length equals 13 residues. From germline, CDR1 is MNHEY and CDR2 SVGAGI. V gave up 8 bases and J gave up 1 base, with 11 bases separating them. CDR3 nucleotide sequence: TGTGCCAGCCACCTCTTCAGGAACACTGAAGCTTTCTTT. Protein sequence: CASHLFRNTEAFF.

CDR3 nucleotide sequence: TGTGCCTGGACGACAGAAGGGGCCGGTCTCCAGCATTTT. This translates into CAWTTEGAGLQHF. The chain combines TRBV30 with TRBJ1-5, with D tentatively TRBD1 (5 bases). The CDR3 is 13 residues long. Deletions cut 4 bases from V and 12 bases from J, with 19 bases between. Germline-derived CDR1 and CDR2 are GTSNPN and SVGIG (reference sequence).

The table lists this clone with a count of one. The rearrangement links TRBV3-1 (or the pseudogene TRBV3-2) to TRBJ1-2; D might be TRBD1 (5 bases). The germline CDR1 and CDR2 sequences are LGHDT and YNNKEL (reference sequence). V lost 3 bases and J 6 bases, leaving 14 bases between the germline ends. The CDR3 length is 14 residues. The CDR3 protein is CASSQPGRVDGYTF. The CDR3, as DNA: TGTGCCAGCAGCCAGCCCGGCAGGGTCGATGGCTACACCTTC.

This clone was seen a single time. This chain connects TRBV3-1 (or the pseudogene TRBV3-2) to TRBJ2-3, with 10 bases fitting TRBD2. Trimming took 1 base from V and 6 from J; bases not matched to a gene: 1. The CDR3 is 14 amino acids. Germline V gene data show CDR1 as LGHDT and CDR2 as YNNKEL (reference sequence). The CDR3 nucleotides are TGTGCCAGCAGCCAAGTACTAGCGGGGGATACGCAGTATTTT. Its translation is CASSQVLAGDTQYF.

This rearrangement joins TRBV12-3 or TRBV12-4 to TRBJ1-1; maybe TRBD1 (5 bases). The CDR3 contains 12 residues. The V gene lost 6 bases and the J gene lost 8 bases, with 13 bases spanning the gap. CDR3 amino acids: CASRAREAEAFF. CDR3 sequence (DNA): TGTGCCAGCAGGGCCAGGGAAGCCGAAGCTTTCTTT.

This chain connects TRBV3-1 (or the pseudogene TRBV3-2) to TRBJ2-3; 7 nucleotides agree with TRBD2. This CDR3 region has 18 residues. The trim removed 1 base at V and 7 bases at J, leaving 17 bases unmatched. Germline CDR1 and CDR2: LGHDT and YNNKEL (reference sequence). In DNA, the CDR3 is TGTGCCAGCAGCCAAGTTGAGCTGGGAGGGGATGGGGGTTATACGCAGTATTTT. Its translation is CASSQVELGGDGGYTQYF.

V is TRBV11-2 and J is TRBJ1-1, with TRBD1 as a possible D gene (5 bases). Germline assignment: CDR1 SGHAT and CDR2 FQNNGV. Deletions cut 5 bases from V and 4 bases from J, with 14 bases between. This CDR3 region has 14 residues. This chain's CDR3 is CASSRRAGGTEAFF. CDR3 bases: TGTGCCAGCAGCCGACGGGCGGGGGGCACTGAAGCTTTCTTT.

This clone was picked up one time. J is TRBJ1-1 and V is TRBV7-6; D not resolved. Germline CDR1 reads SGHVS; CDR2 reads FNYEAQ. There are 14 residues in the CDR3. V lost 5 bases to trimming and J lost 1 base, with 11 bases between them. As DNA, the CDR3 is TGTGCCAGCAGCCAACCGACGGGGAACACTGAAGCTTTCTTT. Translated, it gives CASSQPTGNTEAFF.

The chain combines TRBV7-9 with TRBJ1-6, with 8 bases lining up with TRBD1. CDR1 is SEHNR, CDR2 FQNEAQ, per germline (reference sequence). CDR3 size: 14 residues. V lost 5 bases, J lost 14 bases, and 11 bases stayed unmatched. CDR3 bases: TGTGCCAGCAGCCCGCTGGGACAGGTAAAAACCCTCCACTTT. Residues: CASSPLGQVKTLHF.

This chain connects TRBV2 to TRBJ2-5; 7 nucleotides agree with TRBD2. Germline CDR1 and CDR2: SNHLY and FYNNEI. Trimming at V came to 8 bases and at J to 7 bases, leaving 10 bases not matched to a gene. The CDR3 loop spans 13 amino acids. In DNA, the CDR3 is TGTGCCAGCGCCTACGCGGGGGAGGGGACCCAGTACTTC. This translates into CASAYAGEGTQYF.

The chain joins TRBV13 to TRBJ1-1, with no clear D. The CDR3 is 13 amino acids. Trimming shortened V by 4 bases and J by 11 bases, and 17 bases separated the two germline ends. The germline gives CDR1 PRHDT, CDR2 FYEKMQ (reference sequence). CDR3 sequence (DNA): TGTGCCAGCAGCTCTCGGCCCGAGACACAGGCTTTCTTT. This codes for CASSSRPETQAFF. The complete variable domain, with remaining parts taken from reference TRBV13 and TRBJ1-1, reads AAGVIQSPRHLIKEKRETATLKCYPIPRHDTVYWYQQGPGQDPQFLISFYEKMQSDKGSIPDRFSAQQFSDYHSELNMSSLELGDSALYFCASSSRPETQAFFGQGTRLTVV.

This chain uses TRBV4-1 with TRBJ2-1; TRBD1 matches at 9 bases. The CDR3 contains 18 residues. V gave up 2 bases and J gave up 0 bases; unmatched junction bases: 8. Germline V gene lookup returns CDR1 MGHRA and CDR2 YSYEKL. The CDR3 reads CASSQPGQGLSSYNEQFF. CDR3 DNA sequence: TGCGCCAGCAGCCAACCGGGACAGGGCCTGAGCTCCTACAATGAGCAGTTCTTC.

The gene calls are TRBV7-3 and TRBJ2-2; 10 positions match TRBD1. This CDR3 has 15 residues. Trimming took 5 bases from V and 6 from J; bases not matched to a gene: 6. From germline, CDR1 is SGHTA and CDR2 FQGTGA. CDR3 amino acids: CASSPGTGDAGELFF. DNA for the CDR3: TGTGCCAGCAGCCCAGGGACAGGGGATGCCGGGGAGCTGTTTTTT.

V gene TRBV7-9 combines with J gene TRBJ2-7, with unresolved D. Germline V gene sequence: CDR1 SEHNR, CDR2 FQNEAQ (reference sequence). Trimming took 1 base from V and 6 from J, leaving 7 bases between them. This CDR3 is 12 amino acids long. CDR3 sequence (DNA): TGTGCCAGCAGCTTAGGTGGGCTCGAGCAGTACTTC. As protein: CASSLGGLEQYF.

The CDR3 DNA reads TGCGCCAGCAGCTCCGGGGAGGGAAGCTATGGCTACACCTTC. It is translated as CASSSGEGSYGYTF. The chain links TRBV5-1 to TRBJ1-2; D is unclear. Germline assignment: CDR1 SGHRS and CDR2 YFSETQ. CDR3 size: 14 residues. V was cut by 3 bases and J by 4 bases, with 13 bases left in between. Based on the CDR3 plus reference TRBV5-1 and TRBJ1-2, the full variable domain is KAGVTQTPRYLIKTRGQQVTLSCSPISGHRSVSWYQQTPGQGLQFLFEYFSETQRNKGNFPGRFSGRQFSNSRSEMNVSTLELGDSALYLCASSSGEGSYGYTFGSGTRLTVV.

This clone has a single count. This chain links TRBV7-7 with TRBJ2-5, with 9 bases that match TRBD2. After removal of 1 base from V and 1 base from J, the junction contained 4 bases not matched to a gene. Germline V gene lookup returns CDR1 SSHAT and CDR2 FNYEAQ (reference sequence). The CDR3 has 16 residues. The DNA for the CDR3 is TGTGCCAGCAGCTTAGGCGGCGGGGGGGCCCAAGAGACCCAGTACTTC. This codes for CASSLGGGGAQETQYF. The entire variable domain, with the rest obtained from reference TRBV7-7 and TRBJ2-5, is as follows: GAGVSQSPRYKVTKRGQDVTLRCDPISSHATLYWYQQALGQGPEFLTYFNYEAQPDKSGLPSDRFSAERPEGSISTLTIQRTEQRDSAMYRCASSLGGGGAQETQYFGPGTRLLVL.

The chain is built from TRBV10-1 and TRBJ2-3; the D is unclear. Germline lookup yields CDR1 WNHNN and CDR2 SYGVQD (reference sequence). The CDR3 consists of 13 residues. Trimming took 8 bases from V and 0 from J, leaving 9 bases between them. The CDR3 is CASAAASTDTQYF. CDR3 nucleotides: TGCGCCAGCGCTGCGGCTAGCACAGATACGCAGTATTTT.

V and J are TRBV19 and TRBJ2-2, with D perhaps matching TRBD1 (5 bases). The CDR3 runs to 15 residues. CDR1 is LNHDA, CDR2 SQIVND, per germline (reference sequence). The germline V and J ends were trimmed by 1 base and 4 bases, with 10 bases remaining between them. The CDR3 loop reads CASSIARASTGELFF. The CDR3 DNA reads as TGTGCCAGTAGTATAGCCAGGGCGAGCACCGGGGAGCTGTTTTTT. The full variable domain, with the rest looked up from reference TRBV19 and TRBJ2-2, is DGGITQSPKYLFRKEGQNVTLSCEQNLNHDAMYWYRQDPGQGLRLIYYSQIVNDFQKGDIAEGYSVSREKKESFPLTVTSAQKNPTAFYLCASSIARASTGELFFGEGSRLTVL.

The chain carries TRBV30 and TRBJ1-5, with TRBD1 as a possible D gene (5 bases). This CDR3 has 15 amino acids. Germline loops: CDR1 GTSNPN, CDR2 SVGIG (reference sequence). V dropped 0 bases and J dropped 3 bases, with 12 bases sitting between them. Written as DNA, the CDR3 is TGTGCCTGGAGTGTGGAAACGGGACTCAATCAGCCCCAGCATTTT. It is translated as CAWSVETGLNQPQHF.

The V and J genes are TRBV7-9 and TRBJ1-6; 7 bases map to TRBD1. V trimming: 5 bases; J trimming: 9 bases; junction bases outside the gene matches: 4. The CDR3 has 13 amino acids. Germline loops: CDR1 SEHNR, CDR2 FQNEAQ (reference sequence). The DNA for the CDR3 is TGTGCCAGCAGCCCCGACAGGGCTTCACCCCTCCACTTT. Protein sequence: CASSPDRASPLHF.

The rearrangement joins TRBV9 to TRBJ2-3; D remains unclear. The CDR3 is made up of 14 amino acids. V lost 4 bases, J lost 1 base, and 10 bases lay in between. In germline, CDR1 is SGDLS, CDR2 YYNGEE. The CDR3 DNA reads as TGTGCCAGCAGCCCAAGAGAACGCACAGATACGCAGTATTTT. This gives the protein CASSPRERTDTQYF.

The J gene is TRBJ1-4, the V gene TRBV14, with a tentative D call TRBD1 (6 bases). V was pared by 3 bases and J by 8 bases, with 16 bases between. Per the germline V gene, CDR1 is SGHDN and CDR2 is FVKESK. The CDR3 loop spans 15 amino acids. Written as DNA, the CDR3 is TGTGCCAGCAGCCATTATTACAGGGAAGACGAAAAACTGTTTTTT. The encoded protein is CASSHYYREDEKLFF.

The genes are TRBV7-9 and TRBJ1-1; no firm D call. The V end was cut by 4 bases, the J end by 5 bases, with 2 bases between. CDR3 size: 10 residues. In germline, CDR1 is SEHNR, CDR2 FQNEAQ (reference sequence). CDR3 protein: CASSSTEAFF. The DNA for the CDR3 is TGTGCCAGCAGCTCGACTGAAGCTTTCTTT.

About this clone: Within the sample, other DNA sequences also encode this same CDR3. CDR3: CASSLGGTGELFF. The CDR3 DNA sequence: TGTGCCAGCAGCTTAGGCGGCACCGGGGAGCTGTTTTTT. The rearrangement links TRBV7-9 to TRBJ2-2; D remains unclear. Trimming removed 1 base at V and 4 bases at J, with 4 bases between. Germline V CDR1 and CDR2: SEHNR, FQNEAQ (reference sequence). The CDR3 contains 13 residues.